This T cell receptor beta chain was sequenced during a study of T cell changes during pregnancy in multiple sclerosis. Generated by immunoSEQ multiplex PCR, the TCRdb table keeps only in-frame clones and is missing some. The sample has some 60,000 clones, roughly 95% seen once; the top ten hold over 0.35%. The length of the CDR3 is 14 residues. The V gene's germline CDR1 is MGHDK and CDR2 SYGVNS. Trimming took 5 bases from V and 2 from J; bases not matched to a gene: 2. The sequence came from a female donor with multiple sclerosis, enrolled in a pregnancy study. This chain joins TRBV25-1 and TRBJ1-2; TRBD1 matches at 10 bases. Sequencing used CD4+ T cells from peripheral blood mononuclear cells, obtained before pregnancy. The CDR3 sequence is CASSRTGGNYGYTF. The CDR3 nucleotides read TGTGCCAGCAGTAGGACAGGGGGAAACTATGGCTACACCTTC.